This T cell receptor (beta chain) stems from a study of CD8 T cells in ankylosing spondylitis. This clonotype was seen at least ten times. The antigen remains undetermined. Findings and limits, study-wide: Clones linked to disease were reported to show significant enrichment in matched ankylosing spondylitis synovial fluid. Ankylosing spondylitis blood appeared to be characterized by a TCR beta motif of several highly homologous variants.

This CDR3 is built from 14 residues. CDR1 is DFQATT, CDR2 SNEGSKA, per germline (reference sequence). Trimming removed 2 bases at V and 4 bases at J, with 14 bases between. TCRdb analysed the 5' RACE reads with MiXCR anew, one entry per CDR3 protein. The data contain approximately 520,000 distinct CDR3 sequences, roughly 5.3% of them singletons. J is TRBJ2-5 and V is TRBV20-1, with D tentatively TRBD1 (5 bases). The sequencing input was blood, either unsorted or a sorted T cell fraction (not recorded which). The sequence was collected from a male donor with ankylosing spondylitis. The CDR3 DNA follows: TGCAGTGCTAGAAACCCTCGGCAGGGAGAGACCCAGTACTTC. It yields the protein CSARNPRQGETQYF.